This note documents a single TCR beta chain sequence. One end of the junction does not line up with germline, which may come from a read error. This CDR3 contains 10 residues. Germline lookup yields CDR1 MDHEN and CDR2 SYDVKM. Clones were sequenced by immunoSEQ multiplex PCR, and TCRdb holds only the in-frame ones, with some missing. The sample records tens of thousands of clones, approximately 84% being singletons. The sample originates from a study of lymphopenia after photon versus proton radiotherapy. The source material was peripheral blood, sampled from a patient treated with proton-based radiotherapy. The sequence was collected from a woman between 70 and 85 years old with pancreatic cancer. This rearrangement joins TRBV28 to TRBJ1-2; weak D call: TRBD1 (5 bases). The CDR3 nucleotides are TGTGCCAGCAGTCCAGGGACCCTCCACTTC. Translating gives CASSPGTLHF.